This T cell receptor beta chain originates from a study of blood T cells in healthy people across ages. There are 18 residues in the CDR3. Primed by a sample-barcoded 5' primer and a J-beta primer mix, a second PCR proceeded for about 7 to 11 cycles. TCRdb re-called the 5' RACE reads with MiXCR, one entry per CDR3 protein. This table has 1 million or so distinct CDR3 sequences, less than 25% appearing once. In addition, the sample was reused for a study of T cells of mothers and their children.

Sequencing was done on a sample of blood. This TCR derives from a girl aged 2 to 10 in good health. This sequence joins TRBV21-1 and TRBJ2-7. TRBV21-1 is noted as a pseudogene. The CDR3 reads CASSKGVSHIGQYYEQYF. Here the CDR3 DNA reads TGTGCCAGCAGCAAAGGAGTATCCCATATCGGGCAATACTACGAGCAGTACTTC.